This T cell receptor beta chain was recorded in a study of vaccination effects on CD4 cells after COVID-19. Turning to the study itself: Convalescent patients (n = two) were sampled 16 days and one week prevaccination.

Method: immunoSEQ multiplex PCR; TCRdb's copy keeps in-frame clones and lacks some. The sample comprises some 40,000 clones, around 72% of which are singletons, and about 18% rests with the top ten. About this clone: Its antigen is not identified.

Before sequencing took place, the ViraFEST assay used viral peptide pools to expand antigen-specific CD4+ T cells. Isolation of CD4+ T cells took place after less than 12 days of culture. The person was diagnosed with PCR-confirmed SARS-CoV-2 infection between March and December 2020. CDR1 is SQVTM, CDR2 ANQGSEA, per germline. The CDR3 extends over 14 amino acids. The specimen comprised CD4+ T cells from PBMCs cultured with HCoV-NL63 spike peptides, sampled before COVID-19 vaccination. The source is a human donor who had a prior SARS-CoV-2 infection. The chain links TRBV29-1 to TRBJ2-2; maybe TRBD2 (5 bases). In DNA form, the CDR3 reads TGCAGTGACCTAACGGGGAAGGAGACCGGGGAGCTGTTTTTT. It encodes CSDLTGKETGELFF.